The table lists the clone carrying this T cell receptor (beta chain) with a few counts. Its antigen is unidentified. With V trimmed by 0 bases and J by 5 bases, 14 bases remained unmatched. This CDR3 region has 18 residues. Germline lookup yields CDR1 SGHVS and CDR2 FNYEAQ. This record belongs to a study of cytomegalovirus exposure and HLA in healthy donors. About the research overall: As released early, the data held 70 million to 100 million unique TCRs from HLA-typed donors. Assignment to the Caucasian-associated ancestry cluster applied to approximately 79% of the 350 to 500 genotyped donors.

The primer mix had 60 Vbeta and 13 Jbeta primers. Data came from immunoSEQ multiplex PCR; TCRdb stores just in-frame clones and leaves some out. Altogether almost 200,000 clones are present, 65% to 90% being singletons, with the ten largest covering about 2.2%. Whole-study results and caveats: Associated with HLA alleles at 0.05 false discovery rate in a later analysis were 16,951 TCR beta sequences.

The source is a woman between 50 and 59 years old in good health and CMV-seronegative. The sequenced sample consisted of PBMCs. V is TRBV7-6 and J is TRBJ2-7, with 9 bases matching TRBD2. For the CDR3, the DNA is TGTGCCAGCAGCTTAGCACTTCTGATTGGCGGGAGGGCCAACGAGCAGTACTTC. Translation gives CASSLALLIGGRANEQYF. The full variable domain, with the rest looked up from reference TRBV7-6 and TRBJ2-7, is GAGVSQSPRYKVTKRGQDVALRCDPISGHVSLYWYRQALGQGPEFLTYFNYEAQQDKSGLPNDRFSAERPEGSISTLTIQRTEQRDSAMYRCASSLALLIGGRANEQYFGPGTRLTVT.